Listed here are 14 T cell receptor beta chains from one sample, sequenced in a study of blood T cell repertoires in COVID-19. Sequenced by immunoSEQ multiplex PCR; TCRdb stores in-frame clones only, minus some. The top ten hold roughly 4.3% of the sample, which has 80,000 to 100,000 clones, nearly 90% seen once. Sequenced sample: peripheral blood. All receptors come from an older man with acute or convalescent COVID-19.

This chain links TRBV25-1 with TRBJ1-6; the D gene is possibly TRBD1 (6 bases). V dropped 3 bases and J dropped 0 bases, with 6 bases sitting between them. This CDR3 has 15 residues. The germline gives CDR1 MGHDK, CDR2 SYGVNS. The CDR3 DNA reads TGTGCCAGCAGTGAGGGACACTCCTATAATTCACCCCTCCACTTT. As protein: CASSEGHSYNSPLHF.

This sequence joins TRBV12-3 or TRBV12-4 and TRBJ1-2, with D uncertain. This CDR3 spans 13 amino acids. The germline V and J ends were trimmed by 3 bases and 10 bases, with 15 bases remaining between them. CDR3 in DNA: TGTGCCAGCAGTTTGGCTGCGGGGTTTGCCTACACCTTC. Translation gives CASSLAAGFAYTF.

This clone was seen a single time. CDR3 residues: CASRTTEQETQYF. DNA for the CDR3: TGTGCCAGCAGAACGACAGAGCAAGAGACCCAGTACTTC. V usage is TRBV12-3 or TRBV12-4 and J usage is TRBJ2-5; weak D call: TRBD1 (5 bases). V was clipped by 6 bases and J by 2 bases, with 10 bases between them. This CDR3 spans 13 amino acids.

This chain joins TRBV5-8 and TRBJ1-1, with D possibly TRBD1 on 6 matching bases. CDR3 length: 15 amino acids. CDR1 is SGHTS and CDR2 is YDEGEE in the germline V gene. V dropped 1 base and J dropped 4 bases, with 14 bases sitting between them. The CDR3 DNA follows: TGTGCCAGCAGCTTGACGGGGGGCACGGGCACTGAAGCTTTCTTT. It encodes CASSLTGGTGTEAFF.

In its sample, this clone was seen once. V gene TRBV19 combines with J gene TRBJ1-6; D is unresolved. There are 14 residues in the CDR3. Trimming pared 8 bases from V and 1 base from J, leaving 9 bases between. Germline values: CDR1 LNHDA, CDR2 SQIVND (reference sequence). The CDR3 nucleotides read TGTGCCAGTGCGGGGATTTCCTATAATTCACCCCTCCACTTT. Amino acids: CASAGISYNSPLHF.

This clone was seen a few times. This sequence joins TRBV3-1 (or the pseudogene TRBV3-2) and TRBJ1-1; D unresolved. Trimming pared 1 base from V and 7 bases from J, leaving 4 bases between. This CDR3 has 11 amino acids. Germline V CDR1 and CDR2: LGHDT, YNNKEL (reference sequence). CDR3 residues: CASSQASEAFF. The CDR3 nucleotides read TGTGCCAGCAGCCAAGCCAGTGAAGCTTTCTTT.

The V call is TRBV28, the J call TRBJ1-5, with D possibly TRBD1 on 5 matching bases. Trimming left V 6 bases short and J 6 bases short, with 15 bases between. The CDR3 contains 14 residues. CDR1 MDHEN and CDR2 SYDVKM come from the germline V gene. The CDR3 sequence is CASRYTGGGQPQHF. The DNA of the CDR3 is TGTGCCAGCAGGTACACGGGGGGAGGTCAGCCCCAGCATTTT.

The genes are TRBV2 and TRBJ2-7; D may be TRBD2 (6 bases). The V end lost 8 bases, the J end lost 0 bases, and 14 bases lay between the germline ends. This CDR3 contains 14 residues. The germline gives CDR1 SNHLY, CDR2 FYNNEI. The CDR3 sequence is CASWDSRSSYEQYF. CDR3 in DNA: TGTGCCAGCTGGGACTCAAGGAGCTCCTACGAGCAGTACTTC.

The DNA of the CDR3 is TGTGCCAGCAGCGTAGGATGGGGGCCTAACTACGAGCAGTACTTC. Translation gives CASSVGWGPNYEQYF. The chain combines TRBV9 with TRBJ2-7; D is perhaps TRBD1 (6 bases). Germline CDR1 and CDR2: SGDLS and YYNGEE. CDR3 length equals 15 residues. V was clipped by 0 bases and J by 3 bases, with 13 bases between them.

CDR3 amino acids: CASSSGVSGMNTEAFF. In nucleotides, the CDR3 is TGCGCCAGCAGCTCAGGGGTTTCGGGTATGAACACTGAAGCTTTCTTT. The J gene is TRBJ1-1, the V gene TRBV5-1; D may be TRBD1 (6 bases). CDR1 and CDR2 (germline): SGHRS, YFSETQ. This CDR3 has 16 amino acids. The V end lost 3 bases, the J end lost 0 bases, and 15 bases lay between the germline ends.

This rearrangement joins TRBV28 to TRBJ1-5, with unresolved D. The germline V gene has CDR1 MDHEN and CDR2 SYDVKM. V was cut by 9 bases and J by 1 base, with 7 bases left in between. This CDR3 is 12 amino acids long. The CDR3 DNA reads TGTGCCAGTCGGTCAAGCAATCAGCCCCAGCATTTT. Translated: CASRSSNQPQHF. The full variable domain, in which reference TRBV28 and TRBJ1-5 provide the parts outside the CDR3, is DVKVTQSSRYLVKRTGEKVFLECVQDMDHENMFWYRQDPGLGLRLIYFSYDVKMKEKGDIPEGYSVSREKKERFSLILESASTNQTSMYLCASRSSNQPQHFGDGTRLSIL.

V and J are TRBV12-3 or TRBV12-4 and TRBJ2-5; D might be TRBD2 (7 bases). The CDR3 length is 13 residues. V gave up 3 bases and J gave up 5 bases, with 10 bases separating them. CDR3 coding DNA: TGTGCCAGCAGTTTGGGGGGGCTGGAGACCCAGTACTTC. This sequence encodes CASSLGGLETQYF.

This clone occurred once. CDR3 DNA: TGTGCCAGCAGCTTGGGTGGCAGGATGAACACTGAAGCTTTCTTT. Translation: CASSLGGRMNTEAFF. V and J are TRBV5-6 and TRBJ1-1; no clear D gene. This CDR3 has 15 amino acids. Germline V gene sequence: CDR1 SGHDT, CDR2 YYEEEE. Trimming removed 0 bases from V and 0 bases from J, with 9 bases in between.

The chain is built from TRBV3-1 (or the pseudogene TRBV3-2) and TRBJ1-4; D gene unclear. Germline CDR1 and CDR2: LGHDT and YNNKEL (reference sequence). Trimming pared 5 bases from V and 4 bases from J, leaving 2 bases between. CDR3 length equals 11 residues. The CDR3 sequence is CASSYNEKLFF. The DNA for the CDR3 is TGTGCCAGCAGCTATAATGAAAAACTGTTTTTT.